This T cell receptor (beta chain) was found in a study of shared clonotypes between healthy human individuals. At the level of the study: Each donor had three CD4 naive, three CD4 memory, two CD8 naive and one CD8 memory plate.

Trimming took off 1 base at V and 0 bases at J, with 14 bases between the two ends. CDR3 length: 17 residues. CDR1 and CDR2 (germline): SGHAT, FQNNGV. Data came from immunoSEQ multiplex PCR; TCRdb stores just in-frame clones and leaves some out. The sample comprises about 2.4 million clones, 90% to 95% of which are singletons, and roughly 0.36% rests with the top ten. The clonotype comes from a man younger than 35 in good health. Some clones in this sample may be carry-over from other donors' samples. The rearrangement links TRBV11-2 to TRBJ2-3; the D call may be TRBD1 or TRBD2 (5 bases each). Material for sequencing was naive CD4+ T cells from PBMCs. Subset given: CD45RA+ positively selected. This CDR3 is CASSLVGLASSTDTQYF. Here the CDR3 DNA reads TGTGCCAGCAGCTTAGTGGGGCTAGCCTCTAGCACAGATACGCAGTATTTT. Complete variable domain (other parts from reference TRBV11-2 and TRBJ2-3): EAGVAQSPRYKIIEKRQSVAFWCNPISGHATLYWYQQILGQGPKLLIQFQNNGVVDDSQLPKDRFSAERLKGVDSTLKIQPAKLEDSAVYLCASSLVGLASSTDTQYFGPGTRLTVL.